The T cell receptor beta chain described here comes from a study of blood T cells in healthy people across ages. Trimming at V came to 0 bases and at J to 0 bases, leaving 7 bases not matched to a gene. The germline gives CDR1 SGHAT, CDR2 FQNNGV. CDR3 size: 19 residues. Through a sample-barcoded 5' primer and a J-beta primer mix, a second PCR was run for roughly 6 to 12 cycles. From the 5' RACE reads, TCRdb called clonotypes with MiXCR, one entry per CDR3 protein. Altogether 750,000 or so distinct CDR3 sequences are present, roughly 25% being singletons, with the ten largest covering under 10%. Overall study findings and caveats: Naive CD4+ cells and diversity were both higher in long-lived donors than in aged donors.

About this clonotype: The antigen is not known.

The data were also submitted as part of a second study, on T cells of mothers and their children. This second report adds: Compared with unrelated pairs, related mother-child pairs had slightly higher, non-significant overlap.

Sequenced sample: blood. The chain recombines TRBV11-2 with TRBJ2-6; 8 positions agree with TRBD1. This clonotype was sampled from a boy younger than 18 in good health. The CDR3 nucleotides are TGTGCCAGCAGCTTAGATTTCGGGACAGGACGCTCTGGGGCCAACGTCCTGACTTTC. Translating gives CASSLDFGTGRSGANVLTF.